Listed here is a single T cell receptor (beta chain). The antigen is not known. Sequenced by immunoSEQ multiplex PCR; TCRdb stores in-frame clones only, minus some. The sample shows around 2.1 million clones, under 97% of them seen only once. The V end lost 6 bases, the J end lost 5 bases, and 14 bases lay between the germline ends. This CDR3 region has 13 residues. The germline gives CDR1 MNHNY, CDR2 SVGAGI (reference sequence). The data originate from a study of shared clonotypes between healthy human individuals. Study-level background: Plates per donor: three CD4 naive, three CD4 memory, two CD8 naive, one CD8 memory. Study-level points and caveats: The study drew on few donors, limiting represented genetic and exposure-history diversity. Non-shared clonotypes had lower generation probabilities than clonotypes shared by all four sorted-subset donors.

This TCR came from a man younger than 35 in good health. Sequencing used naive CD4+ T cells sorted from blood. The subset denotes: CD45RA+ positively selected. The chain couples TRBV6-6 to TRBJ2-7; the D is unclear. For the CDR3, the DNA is TGTGCCAGCAGCGCCTTAAAAGCGAACGAGCAGTACTTC. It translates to CASSALKANEQYF.